These 22 T cell receptor beta chains share one sample of origin, sequenced in a study of blood T cells in healthy people across ages. The second PCR ran about 6 to 11 cycles with a sample-barcoded 5' primer and J-beta primers. One entry per CDR3 protein results from TCRdb running MiXCR on the 5' RACE reads. The data contain roughly 680,000 distinct CDR3 sequences, about 50% of them singletons. Material: blood. These receptors were collected from a woman older than 75 in good health.

On this clonotype: One end of the junction is discordant with germline, which a read error may explain. The rearrangement joins TRBV2 to TRBJ1-6; 8 bases match TRBD1. Germline loops: CDR1 SNHLY, CDR2 FYNNEI. The CDR3 covers 12 residues. The CDR3 loop is CTSSDRGPPLHF. The CDR3 nucleotides read TGTACCAGCAGTGACAGGGGCCCCCCCCTCCACTTT.

The chain couples TRBV28 to TRBJ1-5; D not resolved. The CDR3 runs 13 residues. CDR1 and CDR2 (germline): MDHEN, SYDVKM. V was pared by 8 bases and J by 5 bases, with 13 bases between. The CDR3 bases are TGTGCCAGCTTGGAGTCGGGCGATCAGCCCCAGCATTTT. Its protein product is CASLESGDQPQHF.

Ten or more counts support this clonotype. This rearrangement joins TRBV11-3 to TRBJ2-1; D remains unclear. Trimming shortened V by 5 bases and J by 9 bases, and 8 bases separated the two germline ends. This CDR3 is 11 amino acids long. Germline CDR1 and CDR2: SGHNT and YENEEA. The CDR3: CASSRGFEQFF. The CDR3 DNA follows: TGTGCCAGCAGCCGAGGCTTTGAGCAGTTCTTC.

As to this clonotype: It may be a read error: a sequence one base away is much more abundant. The chain combines TRBV24-1 with TRBJ2-1, with TRBD1 matching over 9 bases. This CDR3 comprises 16 residues. With 5 bases clipped from V and 10 bases from J, the junction kept 14 bases outside the gene matches. Per germline, CDR1 KGHDR and CDR2 SFDVKD. The CDR3: CATSGTGTGFEKEQFF. CDR3 nucleotide sequence: TGTGCCACCAGTGGTACCGGGACAGGGTTTGAGAAGGAGCAGTTCTTC.

This clonotype has at least ten counts. The CDR3 DNA follows: TGCAGTGCCAAAGCGGCCCTTTCTCAGCCCCAGCATTTT. This translates into CSAKAALSQPQHF. The rearrangement uses TRBV20-1 and TRBJ1-5; D is undetermined. This CDR3 has 13 amino acids. Per the germline V gene, CDR1 is DFQATT and CDR2 is SNEGSKA (reference sequence). The V end was cut by 6 bases, the J end by 6 bases, with 15 bases between.

This clonotype was seen only a few times. J is TRBJ2-1 and V is TRBV20-1; D unclear. The germline V gene encodes CDR1 DFQATT and CDR2 SNEGSKA (reference sequence). V lost 4 bases, J lost 0 bases, and 10 bases lay in between. This CDR3 has 14 amino acids. The CDR3 spells CSAIMASSYNEQFF. CDR3 coding DNA: TGCAGTGCTATAATGGCATCCTCCTACAATGAGCAGTTCTTC.

On this clonotype: One junction end disagrees with the germline gene, perhaps due to a read error. The V and J genes are TRBV7-2 and TRBJ2-5; TRBD2 matches at 9 bases. Germline V CDR1 and CDR2: SGHTA, FQGNSA. The CDR3 consists of 17 residues. This chain's CDR3 is CAGSLVAGARMQETQYF. DNA for the CDR3: TGTGCCGGCAGCTTAGTAGCGGGGGCCCGTATGCAAGAGACCCAGTACTTC.

As regards this clonotype: A single base separates this from a much larger clone, so it may be a read error. This rearrangement joins TRBV28 to TRBJ2-5, with D possibly being TRBD1 or TRBD2 (5 bases each). The J call is in doubt because the DNA end fits TRBJ2-7 better. In germline, CDR1 is MDHEN, CDR2 SYDVKM. The CDR3 is 12 residues long. CDR3 sequence reads: CASSFGDREQYF. CDR3 coding DNA: TGTGCCAGCAGTTTCGGGGACCGCGAGCAGTACTTC.

This clonotype has only a few counts. The chain recombines TRBV2 with TRBJ1-2; 8 bases map to TRBD1. Germline V gene lookup returns CDR1 SNHLY and CDR2 FYNNEI. V gave up 4 bases and J gave up 9 bases; unmatched junction bases: 13. The CDR3 totals 15 residues. The CDR3 region is CASSADNRGKNSYTF. As DNA, the CDR3 is TGTGCCAGCAGTGCTGACAACAGGGGGAAGAACAGCTACACCTTC.

In the case of this clonotype: This may be a read error, as it is one base from a much larger clone. Written as DNA, the CDR3 is TGTGTCAGCAGCCTAGCCCGGACTAGCGCAAAAAAAAGCCATGAGCAGTTCTTC. Translation gives CVSSLARTSAKKSHEQFF. The rearrangement links TRBV7-9 to TRBJ2-1; 9 bases map to TRBD2. This CDR3 comprises 18 residues. Germline CDR1 and CDR2: SEHNR and FQNEAQ (reference sequence).

This clonotype was counted between two and nine times. This may arise from a read error, as a much more abundant clone is one base away. The rearrangement uses TRBV6-6 and TRBJ1-5, with 9 bases identical to TRBD1. CDR1 MNHNY and CDR2 SVGAGI come from the germline V gene (reference sequence). The CDR3 contains 16 residues. Trimming at V came to 4 bases and at J to 3 bases, leaving 7 bases not matched to a gene. The CDR3 region has the DNA TGTGCCAGCAGTTTCCGCGGGACAGGGCTCAATCAGCCCCAGCATTTT. Translation gives CASSFRGTGLNQPQHF.

This clonotype was seen at least ten times. The rearrangement links TRBV28 to TRBJ2-7; TRBD2 matches at 7 bases. CDR1 is MDHEN, CDR2 SYDVKM, per germline. CDR3 length: 13 amino acids. V lost 7 bases and J lost 1; bases outside the gene matches: 4. The CDR3 region has the DNA TGTGCCAGCACCTCGGGGGGTTCCTACGAGCAGTACTTC. It yields the protein CASTSGGSYEQYF.

This clonotype was found many times. The chain carries TRBV6-1 and TRBJ2-7; 7 bases are shared with TRBD1. This CDR3 is 14 amino acids long. Germline values: CDR1 MNHNS, CDR2 SASEGT. Trimming cost V 7 bases and J 7 bases; bases outside gene matches: 13. As DNA, the CDR3 is TGTGCCAGCAATGCCGACAGGGCGCGTGGGGAGCAGTACTTC. Its protein is CASNADRARGEQYF.

The chain employs TRBV7-9 and TRBJ1-1; 8 bases line up with TRBD1. CDR1 and CDR2 (germline): SEHNR, FQNEAQ (reference sequence). J was trimmed by 3 bases and V by 4 bases; bases with no gene match: 7. This CDR3 has 15 residues. CDR3 sequence: CASSSWDRRDTEAFF. The CDR3 nucleotides are TGTGCCAGCAGCTCCTGGGACAGGAGGGACACTGAAGCTTTCTTT.

The CDR3 protein is CASSIAGASNTGELFF. CDR3 sequence (DNA): TGCGCCAGCAGCATAGCAGGGGCCTCGAACACCGGGGAGCTGTTTTTT. This rearrangement joins TRBV5-1 to TRBJ2-2; D might be TRBD1 (6 bases). The V end was cut by 4 bases, the J end by 0 bases, with 13 bases between. The CDR3 has 16 amino acids. Germline V gene lookup returns CDR1 SGHRS and CDR2 YFSETQ. Full variable domain (outside the CDR3, taken from reference TRBV5-1 and TRBJ2-2): KAGVTQTPRYLIKTRGQQVTLSCSPISGHRSVSWYQQTPGQGLQFLFEYFSETQRNKGNFPGRFSGRQFSNSRSEMNVSTLELGDSALYLCASSIAGASNTGELFFGEGSRLTVL.

The V and J genes are TRBV6-5 and TRBJ2-1; TRBD1 or TRBD2 may be the D gene (6 bases each). The CDR3 is 15 residues long. Deletions cut 6 bases from V and 9 bases from J, with 21 bases between. Looked up from germline, CDR1 is MNHEY and CDR2 is SVGAGI. This CDR3 is CASSSSARGLPEQFF. The CDR3 DNA reads TGTGCCAGCAGCTCCTCCGCCCGGGGGCTTCCTGAGCAGTTCTTC.

In its sample, this clonotype was seen a few times. J is TRBJ2-1 and V is TRBV5-1, with TRBD2 matching over 8 bases. CDR3 length: 15 amino acids. V was clipped by 4 bases and J by 0 bases; unmatched bases: 3. The germline V gene has CDR1 SGHRS and CDR2 YFSETQ. Here the CDR3 DNA reads TGCGCCAGCAGCCTGACTAGCGCCTCCTACAATGAGCAGTTCTTC. It translates to CASSLTSASYNEQFF. Supplemented by reference TRBV5-1 and TRBJ2-1, the full variable domain reads KAGVTQTPRYLIKTRGQQVTLSCSPISGHRSVSWYQQTPGQGLQFLFEYFSETQRNKGNFPGRFSGRQFSNSRSEMNVSTLELGDSALYLCASSLTSASYNEQFFGPGTRLTVL.

This clonotype was recorded only once. This rearrangement joins TRBV12-3 or TRBV12-4 to TRBJ2-3; a possible D gene is TRBD2 (5 bases). The ends were cut back, 6 bases at V and 4 bases at J, with 20 bases in the middle. The CDR3 sequence is 16 residues long. The CDR3 reads CASRPSGILRPDTQYF. The CDR3 bases are TGTGCCAGCAGGCCGTCGGGAATCCTTAGACCAGATACGCAGTATTTT.

V and J are TRBV7-9 and TRBJ2-5, with 8 bases lining up with TRBD1. The CDR3 runs 16 residues. CDR1 and CDR2 from the germline V gene are SEHNR and FQNEAQ (reference sequence). J gave up 0 bases and V 2 bases, and 5 bases lay outside the gene matches. CDR3 bases: TGTGCCAGCAGCTTATGGGGGGACAGGAACCAAGAGACCCAGTACTTC. Protein: CASSLWGDRNQETQYF.

To note about this clonotype: A much more abundant neighbour one base away suggests this may be a read error. The chain couples TRBV20-1 to TRBJ2-3, with D possibly matching TRBD2 (6 bases). V was trimmed by 0 bases and J by 6 bases, leaving 16 bases between them. The germline V gene has CDR1 DFQATT and CDR2 SNEGSKA (reference sequence). The CDR3 has 15 residues. The CDR3 region is CSARDRGTYDDTQYF. The CDR3 region has the DNA TGCAGTGCTAGAGATCGGGGGACTTATGATGATACGCAGTATTTT.

This chain links TRBV5-1 with TRBJ2-4; 9 bases are shared with TRBD1. The CDR3 runs 15 residues. V lost 4 bases, J lost 13 bases, and 15 bases stayed unmatched. Per germline, CDR1 SGHRS and CDR2 YFSETQ. The CDR3 nucleotides are TGCGCCAGCAGCAGGACAGGGGACGATCGCAATGAGCAGTACTTC. Encoded protein: CASSRTGDDRNEQYF.

This chain joins TRBV28 and TRBJ2-2, with D perhaps TRBD2 (7 bases). Germline loops: CDR1 MDHEN, CDR2 SYDVKM. Trimming left V 6 bases short and J 7 bases short, with 21 bases between. CDR3 length: 16 amino acids. The CDR3 is CASSSAGAWTLGELFF. The DNA for the CDR3 is TGTGCCAGCAGCAGCGCGGGGGCTTGGACCCTCGGGGAGCTGTTTTTT.